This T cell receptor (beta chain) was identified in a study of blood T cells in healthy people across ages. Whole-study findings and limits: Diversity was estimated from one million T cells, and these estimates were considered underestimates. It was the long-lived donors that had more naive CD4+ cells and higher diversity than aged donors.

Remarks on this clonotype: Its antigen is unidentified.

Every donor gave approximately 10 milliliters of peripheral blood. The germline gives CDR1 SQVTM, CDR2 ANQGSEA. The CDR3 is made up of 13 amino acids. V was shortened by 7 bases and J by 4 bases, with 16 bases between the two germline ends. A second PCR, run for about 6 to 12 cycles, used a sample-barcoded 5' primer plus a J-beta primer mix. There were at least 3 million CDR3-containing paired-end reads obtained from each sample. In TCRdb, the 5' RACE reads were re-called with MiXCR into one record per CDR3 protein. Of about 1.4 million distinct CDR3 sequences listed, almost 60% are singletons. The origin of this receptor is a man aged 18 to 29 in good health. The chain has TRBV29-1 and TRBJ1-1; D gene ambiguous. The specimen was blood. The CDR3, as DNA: TGCAGCGCAGCATTGTTTCGGGGCACTGAAGCTTTCTTT. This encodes CSAALFRGTEAFF.